This TCR beta chain was identified during a study of shared clonotypes between healthy human individuals. This clone was observed a single time. Losses at the gene ends were 1 base for V and 4 bases for J; bases not matched to a gene: 4. The CDR3 is 16 amino acids. CDR1 and CDR2 from the germline V gene are KGHSH and LQKENI. Assay used: immunoSEQ multiplex PCR; TCRdb lists only in-frame clones, some missing. The sample lists millions of clones, more than 90% occurring once. This chain uses TRBV18 with TRBJ1-4; 9 bases agree with TRBD1. The sample comprised naive CD4+ T cells sorted from blood. Described subset: CD45RA+ positively selected. The clonotype originates from a man aged 18 to 29 in good health. The CDR3 DNA reads TGTGCCAGCTCACCACGTACGGGACAGGGTAATGAAAAACTGTTTTTT. Protein sequence: CASSPRTGQGNEKLFF.